This T cell receptor (beta chain) appears in the sequencing data of a study of blood T cell repertoires in COVID-19. All enrollees were about 18 to 89 years old and from 20 to 30 US areas. In Cohort 3, a recovered donor had either two negative PCRs, clearance, or symptom resolution. As originally analysed: Amplified reference gene primers provided the basis for estimating nucleated cell counts. Data came from immunoSEQ multiplex PCR; TCRdb stores just in-frame clones and leaves some out. V, J and clone size were drawn from that table, and D and trimming were deduced from the DNA. The sample comprises around 360,000 clones, roughly 87% of which are singletons, and 2.5% to 3.5% rests with the top ten. The specimen sequenced was PBMCs or T cells enriched from blood (not recorded which). This TCR was sampled from a woman aged 25 to 39 who had recovered from COVID-19.

CDR3 bases: TGTGCCAGCAGTTTATTGGAATCGGGAGAGACCCAGTACTTC. Translation: CASSLLESGETQYF. V gene TRBV27 combines with J gene TRBJ2-5; no definite D call. Germline V gives CDR1 MNHEY, CDR2 SMNVEV (reference sequence). V lost 1 base, J lost 4 bases, and 10 bases lay in between. The CDR3 loop spans 14 amino acids.